A single sample gave rise to the 20 T cell receptor beta chains below, sequenced in a study of T-cell memory formation after mild COVID-19. TCRdb re-called the 5' RACE reads through MiXCR, storing one row per CDR3 protein. The sample carries around 310,000 distinct CDR3 sequences, approximately 15% recorded once. The material sequenced was PBMCs or a T cell subset sorted from them (not recorded which). Receptor source: a man between 18 and 29 years old who had mild COVID-19 (a few samples of this study predate the infection). Cell type and time point are not known.

This clonotype was seen at least ten times. The chain combines TRBV12-3 or TRBV12-4 with TRBJ2-3; D is unresolved. V lost 7 bases and J 4 bases, leaving 12 bases between the germline ends. This CDR3 comprises 13 residues. The CDR3 region is CASTLQRADTQYF. The CDR3 DNA reads TGTGCCAGCACCCTCCAAAGGGCAGATACGCAGTATTTT.

The rearrangement uses TRBV3-1 and TRBJ1-6; no clear D gene. The V gene's germline CDR1 is LGHDT and CDR2 YNNKEL (reference sequence). This CDR3 contains 14 residues. V lost 4 bases and J lost 6, with 10 bases in between. The CDR3 loop is CASSRNFGNSPLHF. CDR3 in DNA: TGTGCCAGCAGCCGCAACTTCGGTAATTCACCCCTCCACTTT.

In this sample, this clonotype turned up many times. In DNA form, the CDR3 reads TGTGCCAGCAGCTTTAGGGGACGGACCGGGGAGCTGTTTTTT. Amino acids: CASSFRGRTGELFF. The V gene is TRBV7-9, the J gene TRBJ2-2; D assignment may be TRBD1 or TRBD2 (5 bases each). Trimming left V 3 bases short and J 5 bases short, with 10 bases between. Looked up from germline, CDR1 is SEHNR and CDR2 is FQNEAQ (reference sequence). The CDR3 extends over 14 amino acids.

This clonotype was observed a handful of times. V and J are TRBV7-9 and TRBJ2-1; no clear D gene. CDR3 length: 11 residues. V lost 4 bases, J lost 9 bases, and 7 bases lay in between. Per the germline V gene, CDR1 is SEHNR and CDR2 is FQNEAQ (reference sequence). The CDR3 here is CASSSSPEQFF. The CDR3 nucleotides read TGTGCCAGCAGCTCCTCGCCTGAGCAGTTCTTC.

V gene TRBV6-2 or TRBV6-3 combines with J gene TRBJ2-1; 9 bases are a match to TRBD1. The trim removed 6 bases at V and 8 bases at J, leaving 14 bases unmatched. The CDR3 sequence is 16 residues long. Looked up from germline, CDR1 is MNHEY and CDR2 is SVGEGT. Here the CDR3 DNA reads TGTGCCAGCAGAGCAGGACCGGGACAGGGTTTGTATGAGCAGTTCTTC. It is translated as CASRAGPGQGLYEQFF.

V and J are TRBV15 and TRBJ2-5; 8 bases are shared with TRBD1. Germline lookup yields CDR1 LNHNV and CDR2 YYDKDF (reference sequence). CDR3 length: 16 amino acids. Trimming cost V 4 bases and J 3 bases; bases outside gene matches: 10. The CDR3 sequence is CATSKRTGNRKETQYF. The CDR3 nucleotides read TGTGCCACCAGCAAGCGGACAGGGAATAGGAAAGAGACCCAGTACTTC.

The gene calls are TRBV6-1 and TRBJ2-3; 7 nucleotides match TRBD2. Germline CDR1 is MNHNS and CDR2 is SASEGT. J was trimmed by 5 bases and V by 8 bases; bases with no gene match: 16. The CDR3 contains 16 residues. CDR3 DNA sequence: TGTGCCAGCTTACGGAGTGCGGGGGTCCTGCAAGATACGCAGTATTTT. Encoded protein: CASLRSAGVLQDTQYF.

The chain carries TRBV5-1 and TRBJ2-3; no firm D call. The CDR3 extends over 13 amino acids. Germline CDR1 and CDR2: SGHRS and YFSETQ. The V and J ends lost 1 base and 6 bases respectively, with 9 bases between them. CDR3 in amino acids: CASSLLMADTQYF. The DNA for the CDR3 is TGCGCCAGCAGCTTGCTTATGGCGGATACGCAGTATTTT.

This clonotype was seen a few times. The rearrangement uses TRBV15 and TRBJ2-5; TRBD1 or TRBD2 may be the D gene (6 bases each). Germline CDR1 is LNHNV and CDR2 is YYDKDF (reference sequence). CDR3 length: 14 residues. Trimming took off 0 bases at V and 8 bases at J, with 13 bases between the two ends. The chain's CDR3 is CATSRDAGEDTQYF. For the CDR3, the DNA is TGTGCCACCAGCAGAGATGCAGGGGAGGACACCCAGTACTTC.

The J gene is TRBJ1-4, the V gene TRBV12-3 or TRBV12-4, with D unresolved. The germline V and J ends were trimmed by 6 bases and 8 bases, with 10 bases remaining between them. The CDR3 runs 12 residues. The CDR3 loop is CASRAGGEKLFF. CDR3 nucleotide sequence: TGTGCCAGCAGAGCCGGTGGGGAAAAACTGTTTTTT.

This clonotype was seen repeatedly, ten times or more. V usage is TRBV6-6 and J usage is TRBJ2-3; no clear D gene. Germline CDR1 is MNHNY and CDR2 is SVGAGI (reference sequence). There are 12 residues in the CDR3. The germline V and J ends were trimmed by 6 bases and 8 bases, with 12 bases remaining between them. This CDR3 is CASSPRVRTQYF. The DNA of the CDR3 is TGTGCCAGCAGCCCAAGAGTCCGTACGCAGTATTTT.

CDR3 protein: CSVGLAGDSDTQYF. CDR3 coding DNA: TGCAGCGTAGGACTAGCGGGGGATTCAGATACGCAGTATTTT. The V call is TRBV29-1, the J call TRBJ2-3; 13 positions match TRBD2. The CDR3 is made up of 14 amino acids. Germline CDR1 is SQVTM and CDR2 is ANQGSEA. Trimming cost V 6 bases and J 4 bases; bases outside gene matches: 4.

The V call is TRBV5-1, the J call TRBJ1-6; D not resolved. Trimming took 2 bases from V and 8 from J, leaving 11 bases between them. Per the germline V gene, CDR1 is SGHRS and CDR2 is YFSETQ. The CDR3 covers 14 residues. The CDR3 loop is CASSLAALDSPLHF. Here the CDR3 DNA reads TGCGCCAGCAGCTTAGCAGCCCTGGATTCACCCCTCCACTTT.

This clonotype was counted a few times. The V and J genes are TRBV6-2 or TRBV6-3 and TRBJ1-5; unclear D gene. V lost 6 bases and J 7 bases, leaving 13 bases between the germline ends. In germline, CDR1 is MNHEY, CDR2 SVGEGT. The CDR3 is 13 amino acids. The CDR3 coding sequence is TGTGCCAGCAGACCCTACACTTTACAGCCCCAGCATTTT. Its protein product is CASRPYTLQPQHF.

V and J are TRBV12-3 or TRBV12-4 and TRBJ2-7; 9 positions agree with TRBD1. After removal of 6 bases from V and 5 bases from J, the junction contained 11 bases not matched to a gene. CDR3 length: 15 residues. DNA for the CDR3: TGTGCCAGCAGGCCCGCCGGGACAGGGAACGACGAGCAGTACTTC. Translated: CASRPAGTGNDEQYF.

The table lists this clonotype with a few counts. The chain employs TRBV20-1 and TRBJ2-3, with 7 bases fitting TRBD2. V trimming: 6 bases; J trimming: 7 bases; junction bases outside the gene matches: 16. This CDR3 spans 15 amino acids. CDR1 is DFQATT and CDR2 is SNEGSKA in the germline V gene (reference sequence). In DNA, the CDR3 is TGCAGTGCCCACCTGAGGCGGGGGAGGCCGTATACGCAGTATTTT. It yields the protein CSAHLRRGRPYTQYF.

A few counts support this clonotype. The chain employs TRBV5-8 and TRBJ2-7; tentative D call: TRBD1 (5 bases). CDR1 SGHTS and CDR2 YDEGEE come from the germline V gene. V gave up 1 base and J gave up 0 bases, with 11 bases separating them. The CDR3 sequence is 15 residues long. In DNA, the CDR3 is TGTGCCAGCAGCTTGAGGGGCGTGAGCTCCTACGAGCAGTACGTC. It translates to CASSLRGVSSYEQYV.

A few counts support this clonotype. V usage is TRBV23-1 and J usage is TRBJ2-3, with a weak D call TRBD2 (7 bases). TRBV23-1 qualifies as an ORF whose function is uncertain. V dropped 8 bases and J dropped 1 base, with 16 bases sitting between them. The CDR3 has 15 amino acids. CDR3 protein: CASPCRGGGTDTQYF. CDR3 coding DNA: TGCGCCAGCCCATGTCGAGGGGGGGGCACAGATACGCAGTATTTT.

This clonotype has a count of ten or more. The genes are TRBV6-4 and TRBJ2-3; D is uncertain. V shed 2 bases and J shed 2 bases, with 5 bases lying between them. The V gene's germline CDR1 is MRHNA and CDR2 SNTAGT. This CDR3 spans 13 amino acids. The CDR3: CASSDGPTDTQYF. The CDR3 DNA follows: TGTGCCAGCAGTGACGGGCCCACAGATACGCAGTATTTT.

The chain links TRBV2 to TRBJ1-2, with D perhaps TRBD1 (5 bases). V was clipped by 4 bases and J by 8 bases, with 14 bases between them. The CDR3 spans 13 residues. Germline V gives CDR1 SNHLY, CDR2 FYNNEI. The CDR3 loop reads CASSVRGTEGYTF. The CDR3 DNA follows: TGTGCCAGCAGTGTTAGGGGAACGGAGGGCTACACCTTC. The full variable domain, in which reference TRBV2 and TRBJ1-2 provide the parts outside the CDR3, is EPEVTQTPSHQVTQMGQEVILRCVPISNHLYFYWYRQILGQKVEFLVSFYNNEISEKSEIFDDQFSVERPDGSNFTLKIRSTKLEDSAMYFCASSVRGTEGYTFGSGTRLTVV.